The sequence of this T cell receptor (beta chain) was determined in a study of shared clonotypes between healthy human individuals. In the study overall: Researchers assigned three CD4 naive, three CD4 memory, two CD8 naive and one CD8 memory plate to each donor.

V shed 5 bases and J shed 3 bases, with 8 bases lying between them. Germline CDR1 is SEHNR and CDR2 is FQNEAQ (reference sequence). The CDR3 sequence is 12 residues long. About this clone: It may be a read error: a sequence one base away is much more abundant.

The data were produced by immunoSEQ multiplex PCR, yet TCRdb's version contains in-frame clones alone and is incomplete. The table shows about 680,000 clones, with approximately 90% occurring only once. Naive CD8 cells comprised CD45RO-negative, CCR7-positively selected cells, excluding terminally differentiated effector memory CD45RA+ cells. This chain uses TRBV7-9 with TRBJ2-7; D gene ambiguous. The sequence derives from a man aged 25 to 45 in good health. The specimen was naive CD8+ T cells sorted from blood. The CDR3 spells CASSTQNYEQYF. CDR3 DNA sequence: TGTGCCAGCAGCACACAGAACTACGAGCAGTACTTC. Looking up the rest from reference TRBV7-9 and TRBJ2-7 gives the full variable domain: DTGVSQNPRHKITKRGQNVTFRCDPISEHNRLYWYRQTLGQGPEFLTYFQNEAQLEKSRLLSDRFSAERPKGSFSTLEIQRTEQGDSAMYLCASSTQNYEQYFGPGTRLTVT.